This TCR beta chain was recorded in a study of shared clonotypes between healthy human individuals. Overall study findings and caveats: A small donor pool kept down the genetic and exposure-history diversity that was represented.

The V end lost 0 bases, the J end lost 5 bases, and 12 bases lay between the germline ends. This CDR3 is 14 amino acids long. Looked up from germline, CDR1 is SGHKS and CDR2 is YYEKEE (reference sequence). Naivety among CD8 cells was defined by CD45RO negativity and positive CCR7 selection, thereby excluding terminally differentiated effector memory CD45RA+ cells. Several immunoSEQ 96-well plates shared each subset's DNA, each plate a replicate. The table came from immunoSEQ multiplex PCR; TCRdb's copy has only in-frame clones and leaves some out. The sample records roughly 650,000 clones, about 96% being singletons. Concerning this clone itself: Its antigen remains unknown.

Input material: naive CD8+ T cells sorted from blood. The clonotype originates from a young woman in good health. The gene calls are TRBV5-5 and TRBJ2-7; D perhaps matches TRBD1 (6 bases). CDR3 bases: TGTGCCAGCAGCTTGGCAGGGGTGTCGGACGAGCAGTACTTC. This sequence encodes CASSLAGVSDEQYF.